Below, 13 T cell receptor beta chains from the same sample are listed, as sequenced in a study of regulatory T cells in long-lasting Graves disease. The time point: newly diagnosed GD, antithyroid drugs for less than 3 months. After RNA was extracted from PBMCs, the TCR library was made from it. Sequencing libraries for TCR beta were prepared with iRepertoire HTBI primers and Arm-PCR of CDR3 regions. TCRdb recomputed calls from the multiplex PCR reads with MiXCR, one row per CDR3 protein. Altogether about 540,000 distinct CDR3 sequences are present, roughly 13% being singletons, with the ten largest covering more than 8.5%. These data also formed part of another study, on T cells in Graves' hyperthyroidism and ophthalmopathy.

Sequenced here: peripheral blood mononuclear cells (PBMCs), sampled at new diagnosis, from a patient treated with antithyroid drugs. The receptor source for this set is a man aged 25 to 40 with Graves disease.

The table lists this clonotype with a few counts. The V gene is TRBV6-4, the J gene TRBJ1-1; D unclear. CDR1 MRHNA and CDR2 SNTAGT come from the germline V gene. This CDR3 is built from 12 residues. V lost 8 bases and J lost 0, with 7 bases in between. CDR3 residues: CASHLMNTEAFF. In DNA, the CDR3 is TGTGCCAGCCACCTGATGAACACTGAAGCTTTCTTT.

Comment on this clonotype: One junction end does not reproduce the germline sequence, and a read error may be involved. The chain couples TRBV9 to TRBJ2-1; 11 bases line up with TRBD2. The CDR3 sequence is 17 residues long. Germline CDR1 reads SGDLS; CDR2 reads YYNGEE. As DNA, the CDR3 is TGTGCCGGCAGCGGCCCGGGTCTAGCGGGAGGAGAGAATGAGCAGTTCTTC. Translated: CAGSGPGLAGGENEQFF.

V gene TRBV19 combines with J gene TRBJ1-5, with D perhaps matching TRBD1 (5 bases). Germline lookup yields CDR1 LNHDA and CDR2 SQIVND (reference sequence). The CDR3 has 13 amino acids. The V gene lost 5 bases and the J gene lost 6 bases, with 11 bases spanning the gap. In DNA, the CDR3 is TGTGCCAGTAGTGTGGGGCTCGCTCAGCCCCAGCATTTT. It codes for CASSVGLAQPQHF. The complete variable domain, with remaining parts taken from reference TRBV19 and TRBJ1-5, reads DGGITQSPKYLFRKEGQNVTLSCEQNLNHDAMYWYRQDPGQGLRLIYYSQIVNDFQKGDIAEGYSVSREKKESFPLTVTSAQKNPTAFYLCASSVGLAQPQHFGDGTRLSIL.

This clonotype appeared many times. The CDR3 spells CASSRDGNEKLFF. The CDR3 bases are TGTGCCAGCAGTCGGGACGGGAATGAAAAACTGTTTTTT. The V and J genes are TRBV18 and TRBJ1-4; tentative D call: TRBD1 (5 bases). Germline V gene lookup returns CDR1 KGHSH and CDR2 LQKENI. This CDR3 comprises 13 residues. The V end was cut by 8 bases, the J end by 5 bases, with 12 bases between.

Details on this clonotype: This could be a read error, since a much larger clone is one nucleotide away. The rearrangement joins TRBV12-3 or TRBV12-4 to TRBJ1-2; D possibly corresponds to TRBD1 (5 bases). CDR3 length equals 14 residues. The CDR3 sequence: CASTGGLVNYGCTF. CDR3 nucleotides: TGTGCCAGCACTGGGGGTTTGGTTAACTATGGCTGCACCTTC.

The chain recombines TRBV18 with TRBJ2-3, with TRBD1 matching 8 bases. Germline CDR1 and CDR2: KGHSH and LQKENI. The CDR3 runs to 16 residues. The junction had 8 bases not matched to a gene; V was cut back by 3 bases and J by 3 bases. The CDR3 spells CASSPLTGATTDTQYF. DNA of the CDR3: TGTGCCAGCTCACCGTTGACAGGGGCGACTACAGATACGCAGTATTTT.

This clonotype was recorded at least ten times. This CDR3 is CSARDGRTGGPGEQFF. CDR3 nucleotide sequence: TGCAGTGCTAGAGACGGGAGGACGGGAGGGCCAGGGGAGCAGTTCTTC. This chain uses TRBV20-1 with TRBJ2-1, with 8 bases fitting TRBD2. V shed 0 bases and J 10 bases; nucleotides not matched to a gene: 14. CDR3 length: 16 residues. CDR1 DFQATT and CDR2 SNEGSKA come from the germline V gene (reference sequence).

The table lists this clonotype with a few counts. The gene calls are TRBV10-3 and TRBJ2-7; D is possibly TRBD2 (6 bases). CDR1 and CDR2 (germline): ENHRY, SYGVKD. Trimming left V 5 bases short and J 5 bases short, with 10 bases between. CDR3 length equals 12 residues. CDR3 coding DNA: TGTGCCATCAGTCCTCCGGGAGACGAGCAGTACTTC. Its protein is CAISPPGDEQYF.

This clonotype was observed a few times. The chain has TRBV19 and TRBJ1-6; the D gene is possibly TRBD1 (6 bases). CDR3 size: 14 residues. CDR1 is LNHDA and CDR2 is SQIVND in the germline V gene (reference sequence). Trimming stripped 5 bases from V and 10 bases from J, with 15 bases between. DNA of the CDR3: TGTGCCAGTAGTGTAGCAGGGGAAATCTCACCCCTCCACTTT. Its translation: CASSVAGEISPLHF.

This clonotype was detected many times. The chain uses TRBV28 and TRBJ2-5; D is unclear. The CDR3 runs to 14 residues. With 4 bases removed from V and 1 base from J, the gap between germline ends came to 10 bases. Germline assignment: CDR1 MDHEN and CDR2 SYDVKM. The CDR3 loop is CASSSQAIQETQYF. CDR3 DNA sequence: TGTGCCAGCAGTTCTCAGGCCATCCAAGAGACCCAGTACTTC.

This clonotype showed up many times. The chain is built from TRBV29-1 and TRBJ1-5; D remains unclear. Trimming pared 2 bases from V and 3 bases from J, leaving 11 bases between. CDR1 SQVTM and CDR2 ANQGSEA come from the germline V gene. This CDR3 spans 14 amino acids. Written as DNA, the CDR3 is TGCAGCGTTGAAAGGCGGAGGGCCAATCAGCCCCAGCATTTT. Protein product: CSVERRRANQPQHF.

This clonotype was recorded many times. The rearrangement links TRBV28 to TRBJ2-1; TRBD1 matches at 9 bases. This CDR3 comprises 11 residues. Germline CDR1 MDHEN, CDR2 SYDVKM. Germline trimming cut 11 bases from V and 8 bases from J; bases unmatched to any gene: 4. Written as DNA, the CDR3 is TGTGCCGGGGGACAGGGCTATGAGCAGTTCTTC. This translates into CAGGQGYEQFF.

Many counts were recorded for this clonotype. The chain links TRBV18 to TRBJ2-3; 13 bases are a match to TRBD2. The V and J ends lost 5 bases and 3 bases, in that order; junction bases with no gene match: 2. Germline loops: CDR1 KGHSH, CDR2 LQKENI. This CDR3 is 15 amino acids long. The CDR3 spells CASSATSGRTDTQYF. Here the CDR3 DNA reads TGTGCCAGCTCAGCGACTAGCGGGAGGACAGATACGCAGTATTTT.